This T cell receptor (beta chain) was sequenced for a study of blood T cells in healthy people across ages. Study details: Using template switching, researchers captured about one barcoded beta molecule for each two T cells. Findings and caveats of the study: Long-lived donors had more naive CD4+ cells and higher diversity than aged donors.

This clonotype has just a few counts. No antigen is known for it. This CDR3 has 20 amino acids. The total RNA that was extracted per sample amounted to at least 5 micrograms. Then a second PCR, running about 6 to 12 cycles, was carried out with a sample-barcoded 5' primer and a J-beta primer mix. Carrying 12 random nucleotides, a template-switch adaptor labeled each individual cDNA molecule. MiXCR was run by TCRdb on the 5' RACE reads, yielding one entry per CDR3 protein. Among 700,000 to 900,000 distinct CDR3 sequences listed, 40% to 65% were seen once. The rearrangement joins TRBV21-1 to TRBJ2-5; the table's D call, TRBD1, was not checked against the DNA. With the DNA end fitting TRBJ2-7 better, the J assignment may be wrong. TRBV21-1 is listed as a pseudogene. The TCR sequence derives from a man older than 75 in good health. Sequencing used blood. The CDR3 reads CASSKVENSLDRGISVEQYF. CDR3 coding DNA: TGTGCCAGCAGCAAAGTTGAGAATTCTTTGGACAGGGGGATTTCGGTCGAGCAGTACTTC.